The entry below gives a single T cell receptor beta chain sequence along with its context. Its matching antigen is unknown. The data are from a study of CD8 T cells in Susac syndrome. Notes on the study in general: An acknowledgment was made by the study that its TCR sequencing and HLA analysis involved relatively few individuals.

The authors reverse transcribed about 0.5 to 1 ug RNA with random hexamers. TCRdb reprocessed the immunoSEQ multiplex PCR reads via MiXCR and lists one record per CDR3 protein. Here the sample spans 70,000 to 85,000 distinct CDR3 sequences, roughly 96% being singletons. The CDR3 is 14 residues long. Trimming cost V 0 bases and J 10 bases, with 16 bases left between them. Germline V lookup: CDR1 SGHRS, CDR2 YFSETQ. Material for sequencing was CD8+ T cells from PBMCs. The rearrangement links TRBV5-1 to TRBJ1-1, with a possible D match to TRBD1 (5 bases). The sequence was obtained from a human donor with Susac syndrome. CDR3 bases: TGCGCCAGCAGCTTGGCTCGGGACGCCGAGGGAGCTTTCTTT. This encodes CASSLARDAEGAFF.